The following is a T cell receptor beta chain sequence with its context. Generated by immunoSEQ multiplex PCR, the TCRdb table keeps only in-frame clones and is missing some. Here the sample spans 150,000 to 200,000 clones, approximately 90% being singletons. These data come from a study of control samples from healthy donors and cancer patients. This TCR was sampled from a woman aged 25-40 years in good health. The material sequenced was blood.

CDR3 amino acids: CASSQDGLAGFTDTQYF. CDR3 sequence (DNA): TGCGCCAGCAGCCAAGATGGGCTAGCGGGATTTACAGATACGCAGTATTTT. This rearrangement joins TRBV4-1 to TRBJ2-3, with TRBD2 matching 9 bases. Per the germline V gene, CDR1 is MGHRA and CDR2 is YSYEKL. V was pared by 0 bases and J by 3 bases, with 7 bases of the junction left unmatched. This CDR3 contains 17 residues.